This T cell receptor (beta chain) was observed in a study of OX40 agonist ivuxolimab in advanced cancers. Study results and limitations: Mean expanded clone counts were higher in CD8+ than CD4+ T cells.

On this clone: Its specificity is unknown.

The repertoire was sequenced with immunoSEQ multiplex PCR; TCRdb's copy has only in-frame clones and lacks some. Here the sample spans roughly 36,000 clones, around 74% being singletons. The CDR3 has 15 amino acids. V dropped 7 bases and J dropped 11 bases, with 21 bases sitting between them. The germline V gene has CDR1 LNHNV and CDR2 YYDKDF (reference sequence). The sample consisted of CD4+ or CD8+ T cells sorted from blood, taken in a trial of the OX40 agonist ivuxolimab. This TCR came from an adult with an advanced solid tumor such as melanoma, head and neck, liver or kidney cancer. This chain connects TRBV15 to TRBJ1-6, with a weak D call TRBD1 (6 bases). The CDR3 DNA sequence: TGTGCCACCAAGGGGGATACGCGGAGTATGGCACCCCTCCACTTT. This translates into CATKGDTRSMAPLHF.